The next 12 T cell receptor beta chains were all read from a single sample in a study of shared clonotypes between healthy human individuals. Profiled with immunoSEQ multiplex PCR; TCRdb holds only in-frame clones, not every one. The sample contains 550,000 to 700,000 clones, about 80% of which appear only once. The sample taken for sequencing was memory CD4+ T cells sorted from blood. Subset noted: CD45RA-negative fraction. The receptors derive from a woman in her thirties in good health.

The gene calls are TRBV11-2 and TRBJ2-7; TRBD2 is a possible D gene (5 bases). The length of the CDR3 is 11 residues. V lost 1 base and J 9 bases, leaving 7 bases between the germline ends. Germline assignment: CDR1 SGHAT and CDR2 FQNNGV. This CDR3 reads CASSLGRGQYF. The CDR3 coding sequence is TGTGCCAGCAGCTTAGGTCGGGGGCAGTACTTC.

The chain combines TRBV27 with TRBJ2-5, with D perhaps TRBD2 (7 bases). Deletions cut 3 bases from V and 5 bases from J, with 16 bases between. Germline CDR1 reads MNHEY; CDR2 reads SMNVEV (reference sequence). The CDR3 spans 15 residues. The CDR3 DNA reads as TGTGCCAGCAGTTTCTGGGGGGGTCAGGGGGAGACCCAGTACTTC. Protein product: CASSFWGGQGETQYF.

The genes are TRBV5-4 and TRBJ2-7; D perhaps matches TRBD2 (5 bases). The CDR3 contains 16 residues. The V end was cut by 4 bases, the J end by 6 bases, with 23 bases between. Germline V lookup: CDR1 SGHNT, CDR2 YYREEE (reference sequence). DNA for the CDR3: TGTGCCAGCAGCCCGGACTCGTGGATTAGGTTAGGCGAGCAGTACTTC. Its protein is CASSPDSWIRLGEQYF.

This sequence joins TRBV6-5 and TRBJ2-3, with 8 bases fitting TRBD1. V shed 5 bases and J 6 bases; nucleotides not matched to a gene: 7. The CDR3 sequence is 14 residues long. Germline V gives CDR1 MNHEY, CDR2 SVGAGI. The DNA for the CDR3 is TGTGCCAGCAGTGAACAGGGGGAGTGGGATACGCAGTATTTT. Translated, it gives CASSEQGEWDTQYF.

V is TRBV27 and J is TRBJ1-1; D gene ambiguous. CDR3 length equals 13 residues. Germline assignment: CDR1 MNHEY and CDR2 SMNVEV (reference sequence). V lost 3 bases and J lost 3, with 8 bases in between. This CDR3 is CASSLIRDTEAFF. CDR3 in DNA: TGTGCCAGCAGTTTGATTCGGGACACTGAAGCTTTCTTT.

The chain has TRBV10-3 and TRBJ2-7, with 7 positions matching TRBD1. The CDR3 has 12 amino acids. Germline values: CDR1 ENHRY, CDR2 SYGVKD. V lost 2 bases to trimming and J lost 8 bases; unmatched junction nucleotides: 3. CDR3 DNA sequence: TGTGCCATCAGTGAGATGGGACAGAAGCAGTACTTC. Protein product: CAISEMGQKQYF.

The chain couples TRBV7-9 to TRBJ2-1; the D call may be TRBD1 or TRBD2 (6 bases each). CDR3 length: 15 amino acids. The V and J ends lost 5 bases and 6 bases respectively, with 17 bases between them. Germline CDR1 is SEHNR and CDR2 is FQNEAQ (reference sequence). CDR3 bases: TGTGCCAGCAGCCAAGGTTGGGGGGCGGGCAATGAGCAGTTCTTC. Translated, it gives CASSQGWGAGNEQFF.

The chain recombines TRBV5-1 with TRBJ2-1; D ambiguous. Trimming removed 0 bases from V and 5 bases from J, with 12 bases in between. The CDR3 extends over 15 amino acids. Germline V gene data show CDR1 as SGHRS and CDR2 as YFSETQ. The CDR3 loop is CASSLASKSHNEQFF. The CDR3 DNA is TGCGCCAGCAGCTTGGCCTCCAAGAGCCACAATGAGCAGTTCTTC.

This chain connects TRBV7-9 to TRBJ1-2; D is unclear. The CDR3 loop spans 15 amino acids. Trimming cost V 2 bases and J 6 bases, with 16 bases left between them. Per germline, CDR1 SEHNR and CDR2 FQNEAQ (reference sequence). The CDR3 region is CASSLFMERNHGYTF. CDR3 in DNA: TGTGCCAGCAGCTTATTCATGGAGAGAAATCATGGCTACACCTTC.

This chain uses TRBV19 with TRBJ1-1; TRBD1 matches at 7 bases. With 5 bases clipped from V and 0 bases from J, the junction kept 9 bases outside the gene matches. The CDR3 sequence is 16 residues long. Germline V gives CDR1 LNHDA, CDR2 SQIVND (reference sequence). The CDR3 DNA is TGTGCCAGTAGTCGTCTACGACAGGGCGTGAACACTGAAGCTTTCTTT. Amino acids: CASSRLRQGVNTEAFF. Supplemented by reference TRBV19 and TRBJ1-1, the full variable domain reads DGGITQSPKYLFRKEGQNVTLSCEQNLNHDAMYWYRQDPGQGLRLIYYSQIVNDFQKGDIAEGYSVSREKKESFPLTVTSAQKNPTAFYLCASSRLRQGVNTEAFFGQGTRLTVV.

V and J are TRBV27 and TRBJ2-7, with D unresolved. Germline assignment: CDR1 MNHEY and CDR2 SMNVEV (reference sequence). This CDR3 region has 18 residues. V lost 6 bases and J lost 0, with 24 bases in between. The CDR3 is CASSPSRLDTSPSYEQYF. The CDR3, as DNA: TGTGCCAGCAGCCCATCAAGACTCGACACCAGCCCCTCCTACGAGCAGTACTTC.

The chain is built from TRBV28 and TRBJ1-2; maybe TRBD1 (5 bases). This CDR3 has 12 residues. The V end was cut by 4 bases, the J end by 7 bases, with 10 bases between. Per germline, CDR1 MDHEN and CDR2 SYDVKM. The CDR3 nucleotides read TGTGCCAGCAGTTCCTCAGGGAGTGGCTACACCTTC. Its translation is CASSSSGSGYTF.